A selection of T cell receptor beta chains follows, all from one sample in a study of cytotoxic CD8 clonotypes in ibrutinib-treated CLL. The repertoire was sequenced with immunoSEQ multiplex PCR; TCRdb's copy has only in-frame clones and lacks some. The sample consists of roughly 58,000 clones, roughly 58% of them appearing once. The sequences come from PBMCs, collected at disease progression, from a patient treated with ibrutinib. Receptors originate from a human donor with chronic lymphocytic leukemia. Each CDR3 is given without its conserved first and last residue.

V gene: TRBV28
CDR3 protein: ASSFSGSPYEQY

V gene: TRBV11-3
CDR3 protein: ASSSGLAGEVEQF

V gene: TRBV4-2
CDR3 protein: ASSQADRGSSYEQY

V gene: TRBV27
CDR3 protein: ASSLQGTYGYT

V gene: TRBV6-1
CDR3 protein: ASFSGGHTGELF

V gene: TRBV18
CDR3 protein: ASSHATDQPQH

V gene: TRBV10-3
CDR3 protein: AISRGGLYEQY

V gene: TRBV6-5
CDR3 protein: ASSYSTGRWYGYT

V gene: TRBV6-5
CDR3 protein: ASSFGGAGANVLT

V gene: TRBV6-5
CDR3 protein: ASSGDRVKTQY

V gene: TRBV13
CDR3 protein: ASSKGQGAAVGYT

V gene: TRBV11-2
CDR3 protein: ASSFNQETQY

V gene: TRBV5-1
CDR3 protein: ASSLVGVTNEKLF

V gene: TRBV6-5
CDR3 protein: ASSFQGVAGYEQY

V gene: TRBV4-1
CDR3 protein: ASSQDGRGHEKLF

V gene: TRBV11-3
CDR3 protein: ASSLDPWQGRTGELF

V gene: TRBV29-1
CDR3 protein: SVENSGGGYT

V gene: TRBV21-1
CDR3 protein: ASSTSLWDSLWQY